This T cell receptor (beta chain) was captured in a study of blood T cell repertoires in COVID-19. Assay: immunoSEQ multiplex PCR; the TCRdb copy retains only in-frame clones and omits some. This table has a few hundred thousand clones, approximately 85% appearing once. J gave up 5 bases and V 2 bases, and 4 bases lay outside the gene matches. Germline loops: CDR1 MNHEY, CDR2 SVGEGT. The CDR3 has 15 amino acids. The sequence was obtained from a human donor with COVID-19, enrolled during active disease. The donor label of this sample is uncertain. What was sequenced was peripheral blood. The genes are TRBV6-2 or TRBV6-3 and TRBJ1-5, with 9 positions matching TRBD1. The CDR3 DNA reads as TGTGCCAGCAGTTACGAACGGACAGGGGATCAGCCCCAGCATTTT. This codes for CASSYERTGDQPQHF.